This T cell receptor (beta chain) was retrieved from a study of CD8 T cells in Susac syndrome. cDNA came from about 0.51 to 1 ug RNA primed by random hexamers. TCRdb redid the calling of the immunoSEQ multiplex PCR reads with MiXCR, one entry per CDR3 protein. The table shows 95,000 to 150,000 distinct CDR3 sequences, with over 85% occurring only once. This sequence was found in a human donor in good health. Sequenced input: CD4+ T cells from PBMCs.

CDR3 in amino acids: CASRTTNRGGYEQYF. In DNA form, the CDR3 reads TGTGCCAGCCGCACAACCAACCGAGGGGGCTACGAGCAGTACTTC. The V call is TRBV19, the J call TRBJ2-7; maybe TRBD1 (6 bases). V was trimmed by 9 bases and J by 3 bases, leaving 21 bases between them. This CDR3 is built from 15 residues. CDR1 is LNHDA and CDR2 is SQIVND in the germline V gene (reference sequence).